Below, 7 T cell receptor beta chains from the same sample are listed, as sequenced in a study of early T cells in non-severe SARS-CoV-2 infection. TCRdb independently ran MiXCR on the 5' RACE reads; one entry per CDR3 protein. This table holds roughly 34,000 distinct CDR3 sequences, 6% to 7.5% found once. Specimen: whole blood, collected at baseline. The receptors were gathered from an adult who was a healthcare worker with PCR-confirmed SARS-CoV-2 infection or an uninfected control (not recorded which).

This clonotype was picked up a small number of times. The V call is TRBV3-1, the J call TRBJ2-1; D is undetermined. CDR3 length equals 15 residues. Germline V gene lookup returns CDR1 LGHDT and CDR2 YNNKEL (reference sequence). The V gene lost 4 bases and the J gene lost 0 bases, with 10 bases spanning the gap. The CDR3 bases are TGTGCCAGCAGCCTTATGGCAGCCTCCTACAATGAGCAGTTCTTC. Translation: CASSLMAASYNEQFF.

The table lists this clonotype with many counts. The J gene is TRBJ2-1, the V gene TRBV5-1; D unresolved. The V end lost 6 bases, the J end lost 2 bases, and 18 bases lay between the germline ends. Germline V CDR1 and CDR2: SGHRS, YFSETQ. The CDR3 consists of 16 residues. CDR3 protein: CASTPAADGAYNEQFF. The CDR3 DNA reads as TGCGCCAGCACCCCCGCGGCCGATGGTGCCTACAATGAGCAGTTCTTC.

The rearrangement uses TRBV7-2 and TRBJ1-2; D unclear. Trimming stripped 7 bases from V and 5 bases from J, with 17 bases between. The CDR3 extends over 14 amino acids. Germline V gives CDR1 SGHTA, CDR2 FQGNSA. The CDR3 DNA follows: TGTGCCAGCACCAATACGCAGCCGGATTATGGCTACACCTTC. Residues: CASTNTQPDYGYTF.

As for this clonotype: This may be a read error: a much more frequent sequence differs by one nucleotide. The rearrangement uses TRBV2 and TRBJ1-1; D remains unclear. CDR1 and CDR2 from the germline V gene are SNHLY and FYNNEI. The CDR3 is 12 residues long. Trimming pared 8 bases from V and 7 bases from J, leaving 14 bases between. CDR3 in amino acids: CASGEISLEAFF. The DNA of the CDR3 is TGTGCCAGCGGCGAGATCAGTCTTGAAGCTTTCTTT.

This clonotype was observed a handful of times. The V call is TRBV30, the J call TRBJ2-5; D uncertain. Germline-derived CDR1 and CDR2 are GTSNPN and SVGIG (reference sequence). The length of the CDR3 is 12 residues. V dropped 0 bases and J dropped 6 bases, with 8 bases sitting between them. CDR3 in DNA: TGTGCCTGGAGTGTAGGCGTCCAGACCCAGTACTTC. As protein: CAWSVGVQTQYF.

This clonotype occurred a few times. The V gene is TRBV12-3 or TRBV12-4, the J gene TRBJ2-7, with D maybe TRBD1 (6 bases). The CDR3 is 12 residues long. Trimming stripped 2 bases from V and 4 bases from J, with 6 bases between. CDR3 in amino acids: CASSLQGYEQYF. The CDR3 nucleotides are TGTGCCAGCAGTTTACAGGGGTACGAGCAGTACTTC.

This clonotype has ten or more counts. This rearrangement joins TRBV20-1 to TRBJ2-3; D tentatively fits TRBD1 or TRBD2 (7 bases each). The germline gives CDR1 DFQATT, CDR2 SNEGSKA (reference sequence). V shed 0 bases and J shed 6 bases, with 19 bases lying between them. This CDR3 comprises 16 residues. The CDR3 coding sequence is TGCAGTGCTAGAGATCAGTCCAGGGGGGGTTCCGATACGCAGTATTTT. It is translated as CSARDQSRGGSDTQYF.